This T cell receptor beta chain was captured by sequencing in a study of blood T cell repertoires in COVID-19. Study-wide background: In each case, the material was cDNA or gDNA derived from T cells, B-cell-depleted T cells, or PBMCs.

Study processing details: Quantification of nucleated cells was approximated via reference gene primer amplification. Assay used: immunoSEQ multiplex PCR; TCRdb lists only in-frame clones, some missing. V and J calls and clone size are given by that table; D and trimming were obtained from the DNA. Among 290,000 or so clones, around 87% were seen once, and the ten largest hold 1.3%. Germline assignment: CDR1 SGDLS and CDR2 YYNGEE. Trimming cost V 4 bases and J 4 bases; bases outside gene matches: 8. The CDR3 has 14 residues. The chain carries TRBV9 and TRBJ2-7, with 7 bases lining up with TRBD1. What was sequenced was peripheral blood. This receptor was identified in a man between 65 and 79 years old with acute or convalescent COVID-19. This CDR3 is CASSRDSLPYEQYF. CDR3 coding DNA: TGTGCCAGCAGCAGGGACAGTCTCCCATACGAGCAGTACTTC.